The next 26 T cell receptor beta chains were all read from a single sample in a study of blood T cell repertoires in COVID-19. Assay used: immunoSEQ multiplex PCR; TCRdb lists only in-frame clones, some missing. The sample includes fewer than 200,000 clones, under 85% of them seen just once. The sequenced sample was peripheral blood. The receptors come from a woman over 75 with acute or convalescent COVID-19.

The rearrangement joins TRBV12-3 or TRBV12-4 to TRBJ1-2; D uncertain. V gave up 3 bases and J gave up 8 bases, with 13 bases separating them. This CDR3 is built from 13 residues. CDR3 residues: CASSFGELRGYTF. The CDR3 bases are TGTGCCAGCAGTTTCGGGGAATTGAGAGGCTACACCTTC.

The V gene is TRBV3-1 (or the pseudogene TRBV3-2), the J gene TRBJ1-2; no reliable D call. Trimming left V 4 bases short and J 5 bases short, with 14 bases between. This CDR3 spans 14 amino acids. The germline gives CDR1 LGHDT, CDR2 YNNKEL (reference sequence). The CDR3 loop reads CASSPRGDLYGYTF. The CDR3 nucleotides read TGTGCCAGCAGCCCCCGCGGAGACTTGTATGGCTACACCTTC.

This chain connects TRBV18 to TRBJ2-7, with D possibly matching TRBD2 (7 bases). The CDR3 extends over 13 amino acids. With 2 bases removed from V and 5 bases from J, the gap between germline ends came to 10 bases. Germline CDR1 is KGHSH and CDR2 is LQKENI. The CDR3 spells CASSPTGRDEQYF. The CDR3 region has the DNA TGTGCCAGCTCACCAACAGGGAGGGACGAGCAGTACTTC.

This clone was seen just once. The rearrangement links TRBV11-2 to TRBJ2-1; D is undetermined. CDR3 length: 15 amino acids. Looked up from germline, CDR1 is SGHAT and CDR2 is FQNNGV. V lost 3 bases and J 1 base, leaving 10 bases between the germline ends. The chain's CDR3 is CASSFLPLSYNEQFF. The CDR3 DNA reads TGTGCCAGCAGCTTCCTCCCTTTATCCTACAATGAGCAGTTCTTC.

This clone came up once. The V gene is TRBV4-2, the J gene TRBJ1-4, with D tentatively TRBD1 (6 bases). Per germline, CDR1 LGHNA and CDR2 YNFKEQ. CDR3 size: 19 residues. Trimming shortened V by 1 base and J by 0 bases, and 18 bases separated the two germline ends. The CDR3 loop is CASSQGNRVLSATNEKLFF. DNA for the CDR3: TGTGCCAGCAGCCAAGGAAACAGGGTTCTTTCTGCAACTAATGAAAAACTGTTTTTT.

The V and J genes are TRBV25-1 and TRBJ1-4; no clear D gene. V gave up 11 bases and J gave up 3 bases, with 13 bases separating them. The germline V gene encodes CDR1 MGHDK and CDR2 SYGVNS. The CDR3 sequence is 13 residues long. CDR3 in amino acids: CAQEGEANEKLFF. DNA for the CDR3: TGTGCCCAGGAGGGTGAGGCTAATGAAAAACTGTTTTTT.

As DNA, the CDR3 is TGTGCCAGCTCTAGGTCCGGCGGGGAATTTGAAAAACTGTTTTTT. Its protein product is CASSRSGGEFEKLFF. V gene TRBV18 combines with J gene TRBJ1-4; D uncertain. Per the germline V gene, CDR1 is KGHSH and CDR2 is LQKENI. CDR3 size: 15 residues. Trimming shortened V by 6 bases and J by 7 bases, and 18 bases separated the two germline ends.

This chain links TRBV5-1 with TRBJ2-1, with 12 bases aligning to TRBD2. The CDR3 runs 14 residues. CDR1 is SGHRS, CDR2 YFSETQ, per germline. The junction had 8 bases not matched to a gene; V was cut back by 6 bases and J by 10 bases. The CDR3 DNA sequence: TGCGCCAGCACCGCTACGACTAGCGGGGGCGAGCAGTTCTTC. Its translation is CASTATTSGGEQFF.

The gene calls are TRBV30 and TRBJ1-1; D is unclear. This CDR3 is built from 12 residues. Germline V CDR1 and CDR2: GTSNPN, SVGIG (reference sequence). With 3 bases removed from V and 8 bases from J, the gap between germline ends came to 13 bases. Here the CDR3 reads CAWRRRVSEAFF. CDR3 coding DNA: TGTGCCTGGAGACGGAGGGTTTCCGAAGCTTTCTTT.

The V and J genes are TRBV5-1 and TRBJ2-5; 7 positions agree with TRBD2. This CDR3 has 15 residues. With 0 bases clipped from V and 1 base from J, the junction kept 3 bases outside the gene matches. The germline V gene encodes CDR1 SGHRS and CDR2 YFSETQ. For the CDR3, the DNA is TGCGCCAGCAGCTTGGTGGGCGGGGGCCAAGAGACCCAGTACTTC. As protein: CASSLVGGGQETQYF.

The chain employs TRBV12-3 or TRBV12-4 and TRBJ1-5; D is unresolved. The CDR3 consists of 13 residues. The V and J ends lost 1 base and 4 bases respectively, with 5 bases between them. The CDR3 nucleotides are TGTGCCAGCAGTTTAGACATGAATCAGCCCCAGCATTTT. Translation: CASSLDMNQPQHF.

This sequence joins TRBV5-8 and TRBJ1-1; D gene ambiguous. CDR1 is SGHTS, CDR2 YDEGEE, per germline. The CDR3 contains 13 residues. Between the trimmed V and J ends, which lost 4 bases and 1 base, there was a span of 8 bases. This CDR3 reads CASSHIPNTEAFF. For the CDR3, the DNA is TGTGCCAGCAGCCACATACCGAACACTGAAGCTTTCTTT.

A remark on this clone: The sample contains more than one DNA sequence encoding this CDR3. This chain connects TRBV19 to TRBJ1-2; 7 positions match TRBD1. This CDR3 region has 13 residues. V shed 4 bases, J shed 5 bases, and the junction held 4 bases outside the gene matches. Germline V gene data show CDR1 as LNHDA and CDR2 as SQIVND (reference sequence). The CDR3 nucleotides are TGTGCCAGTAGTAGGGACAGAAGATATGGCTACACCTTC. This codes for CASSRDRRYGYTF.

The chain employs TRBV27 and TRBJ1-4; tentatively, D is TRBD1 (5 bases). From germline, CDR1 is MNHEY and CDR2 SMNVEV (reference sequence). This CDR3 is 13 amino acids long. Trimming removed 6 bases from V and 9 bases from J, with 14 bases in between. CDR3: CASRQTGEQKLFF. The CDR3 nucleotides read TGTGCCAGCAGGCAAACGGGGGAGCAAAAACTGTTTTTT. The full variable domain, completed using reference TRBV27 and TRBJ1-4, is EAQVTQNPRYLITVTGKKLTVTCSQNMNHEYMSWYRQDPGLGLRQIYYSMNVEVTDKGDVPEGYKVSRKEKRNFPLILESPSPNQTSLYFCASRQTGEQKLFFGSGTQLSVL.

The gene calls are TRBV7-2 and TRBJ1-6, with a weak D call TRBD1 (6 bases). CDR3 size: 16 residues. Per the germline V gene, CDR1 is SGHTA and CDR2 is FQGNSA. Trimming cost V 4 bases and J 4 bases, with 14 bases left between them. The CDR3 loop is CASSSRGGSYNSPLHF. CDR3 in DNA: TGTGCCAGCAGCTCTCGGGGGGGCTCGTATAATTCACCCCTCCACTTT.

The rearrangement joins TRBV5-1 to TRBJ2-1; TRBD2 is a possible D gene (5 bases). This CDR3 has 13 amino acids. Trimming shortened V by 2 bases and J by 10 bases, and 13 bases separated the two germline ends. Germline V gene data show CDR1 as SGHRS and CDR2 as YFSETQ. CDR3 protein: CASSLLLDGEQFF. CDR3 nucleotides: TGCGCCAGCAGCTTACTACTAGACGGGGAGCAGTTCTTC.

This clone has a handful of counts. This rearrangement joins TRBV7-2 to TRBJ1-6, with 9 bases fitting TRBD1. The CDR3 is 13 amino acids. Germline-derived CDR1 and CDR2 are SGHTA and FQGNSA. Trimming removed 6 bases from V and 10 bases from J; junction bases left unmatched: 4. The CDR3 reads CASRGQGGSPLHF. In nucleotides, the CDR3 is TGTGCCAGCAGGGGACAGGGAGGCTCACCCCTCCACTTT.

V is TRBV11-2 and J is TRBJ2-4; no clear D gene. V lost 2 bases and J lost 0, with 11 bases in between. Per the germline V gene, CDR1 is SGHAT and CDR2 is FQNNGV. This CDR3 region has 16 residues. The CDR3 sequence is CASSLMSPLAKNIQYF. CDR3 nucleotide sequence: TGTGCCAGCAGCTTAATGAGCCCTCTAGCCAAAAACATTCAGTACTTC.

This clone has a handful of counts. DNA of the CDR3: TGTGCCAGCAGCCAGGCCGACAGGGGGAATGGTGGCTACACCTTC. Its protein product is CASSQADRGNGGYTF. This chain uses TRBV3-1 (or the pseudogene TRBV3-2) with TRBJ1-2, with 9 bases identical to TRBD1. Germline loops: CDR1 LGHDT, CDR2 YNNKEL (reference sequence). J was trimmed by 7 bases and V by 3 bases; bases with no gene match: 9. The CDR3 has 15 amino acids.

This clone was picked up a small number of times. The chain has TRBV4-1 and TRBJ2-7, with a weak D call TRBD2 (5 bases). CDR3 length equals 12 residues. Trimming took 1 base from V and 7 from J, leaving 8 bases between them. CDR1 and CDR2 from the germline V gene are MGHRA and YSYEKL. The CDR3 nucleotides are TGCGCCAGCAGCCAAGGACGGGGAGAGCAGTACTTC. Translation: CASSQGRGEQYF.

The chain uses TRBV6-1 and TRBJ2-5, with D maybe TRBD2 (6 bases). The CDR3 contains 14 residues. Trimming stripped 5 bases from V and 4 bases from J, with 14 bases between. Germline V gene sequence: CDR1 MNHNS, CDR2 SASEGT. CDR3 DNA: TGTGCCAGCAGTTATGGGGCTAGCGCAGAGACCCAGTACTTC. Its protein product is CASSYGASAETQYF.

CDR3 coding DNA: TGTGCCAGCAGCGTAGGGCACCTAGCGGGGAGCACCGGGGAGCTGTTTTTT. Amino acids: CASSVGHLAGSTGELFF. The rearrangement uses TRBV9 and TRBJ2-2, with 9 bases fitting TRBD2. Germline-derived CDR1 and CDR2 are SGDLS and YYNGEE. The CDR3 is 17 residues long. V dropped 0 bases and J dropped 4; count of bases not matched to a gene: 7.

The CDR3 here is CASSPWTENTEAFF. CDR3 coding DNA: TGTGCCAGCTCACCATGGACAGAGAACACTGAAGCTTTCTTT. V usage is TRBV18 and J usage is TRBJ1-1, with D possibly TRBD1 on 6 matching bases. Germline V gene sequence: CDR1 KGHSH, CDR2 LQKENI. Between the trimmed V and J ends, which lost 2 bases and 1 base, there was a span of 8 bases. The CDR3 runs to 14 residues.

V gene TRBV7-9 combines with J gene TRBJ2-3; the match to TRBD2 covers 9 bases. Trimming cost V 1 base and J 1 base; bases outside gene matches: 3. CDR1 SEHNR and CDR2 FQNEAQ come from the germline V gene (reference sequence). The CDR3 is 16 residues long. The CDR3: CASSLDLAGGTDTQYF. In DNA form, the CDR3 reads TGTGCCAGCAGCTTAGATTTAGCGGGAGGCACAGATACGCAGTATTTT.

The genes are TRBV7-3 and TRBJ2-2; D uncertain. Germline-derived CDR1 and CDR2 are SGHTA and FQGTGA. Trimming pared 5 bases from V and 4 bases from J, leaving 8 bases between. CDR3 length: 13 residues. The CDR3 protein is CASSTHSTGELFF. In nucleotides, the CDR3 is TGTGCCAGCAGCACCCACTCCACCGGGGAGCTGTTTTTT.

This clone appeared a single time. The chain is built from TRBV2 and TRBJ1-2; 8 bases line up with TRBD1. The CDR3 is made up of 13 amino acids. V lost 5 bases to trimming and J lost 4 bases; unmatched junction nucleotides: 3. Germline CDR1 is SNHLY and CDR2 is FYNNEI. CDR3 nucleotide sequence: TGTGCCAGCAGTTTGGGACAGGCCTATGGCTACACCTTC. Protein sequence: CASSLGQAYGYTF. The whole variable domain, remainder taken from reference TRBV2 and TRBJ1-2, is EPEVTQTPSHQVTQMGQEVILRCVPISNHLYFYWYRQILGQKVEFLVSFYNNEISEKSEIFDDQFSVERPDGSNFTLKIRSTKLEDSAMYFCASSLGQAYGYTFGSGTRLTVV.